This T cell receptor (beta chain) was identified in a study of blood T cell repertoires in COVID-19. The assay was immunoSEQ multiplex PCR, and TCRdb's table has in-frame clones only and misses some. The profile covers almost 300,000 clones, with about 87% appearing a single time and over 1% taken by the ten largest. CDR1 is MNHEY and CDR2 is SMNVEV in the germline V gene (reference sequence). The length of the CDR3 is 15 residues. V lost 6 bases and J 1 base, leaving 13 bases between the germline ends. The clonotype comes from a man aged 65-85 years with acute or convalescent COVID-19. The sequencing sample was made of peripheral blood. The chain employs TRBV27 and TRBJ2-1, with D perhaps TRBD2 (5 bases). This CDR3 is CASSPTRGSYNEQFF. Written as DNA, the CDR3 is TGTGCCAGCAGCCCCACTAGAGGGTCCTACAATGAGCAGTTCTTC.